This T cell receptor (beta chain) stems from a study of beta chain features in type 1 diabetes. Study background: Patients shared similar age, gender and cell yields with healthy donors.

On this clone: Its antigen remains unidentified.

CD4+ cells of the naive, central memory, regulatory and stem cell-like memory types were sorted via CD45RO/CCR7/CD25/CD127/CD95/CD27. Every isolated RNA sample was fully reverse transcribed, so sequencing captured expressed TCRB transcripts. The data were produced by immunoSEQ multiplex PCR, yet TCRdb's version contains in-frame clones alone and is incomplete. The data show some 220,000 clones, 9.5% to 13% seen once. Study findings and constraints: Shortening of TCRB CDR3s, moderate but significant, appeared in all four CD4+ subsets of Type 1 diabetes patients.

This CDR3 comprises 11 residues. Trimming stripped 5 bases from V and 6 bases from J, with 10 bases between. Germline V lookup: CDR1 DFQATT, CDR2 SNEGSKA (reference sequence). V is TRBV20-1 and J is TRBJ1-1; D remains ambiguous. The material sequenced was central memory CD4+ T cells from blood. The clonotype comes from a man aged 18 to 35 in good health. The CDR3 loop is CSAPLRAEAFF. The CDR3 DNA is TGCAGTGCTCCACTCCGCGCTGAAGCTTTCTTT.